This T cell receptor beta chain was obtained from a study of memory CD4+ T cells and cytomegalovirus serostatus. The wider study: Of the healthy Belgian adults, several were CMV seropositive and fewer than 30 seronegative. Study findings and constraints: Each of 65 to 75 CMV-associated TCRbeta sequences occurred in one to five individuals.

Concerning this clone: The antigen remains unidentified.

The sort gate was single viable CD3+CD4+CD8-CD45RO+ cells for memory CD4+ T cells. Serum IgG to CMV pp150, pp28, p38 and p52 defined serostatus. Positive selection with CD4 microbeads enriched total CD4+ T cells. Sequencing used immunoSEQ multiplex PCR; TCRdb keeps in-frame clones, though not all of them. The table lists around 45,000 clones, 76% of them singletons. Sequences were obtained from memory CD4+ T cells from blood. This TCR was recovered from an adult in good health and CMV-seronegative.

The CDR3, as DNA: TGTGCCAGCAGTGGGGGTAACCATGAGCAGTTCTTC. Its translation is CASSGGNHEQFF. The chain uses TRBV2 and TRBJ2-1; D gene unclear. The germline CDR1 and CDR2 sequences are SNHLY and FYNNEI. Between the trimmed V and J ends, which lost 4 bases and 8 bases, there was a span of 9 bases. This CDR3 has 12 residues.